Listed here is a single T cell receptor beta chain. Trimming removed 4 bases from V and 1 base from J, with 16 bases in between. The CDR3 is made up of 16 amino acids. From germline, CDR1 is MGHRA and CDR2 YSYEKL. TCRdb recomputed calls from the RT-PCR reads with MiXCR, one row per CDR3 protein. The sample includes roughly 650,000 distinct CDR3 sequences, 15% to 18% of them seen just once. This specimen comes from a study of response to subunit inactivated influenza vaccine. This sequence originates from a man aged 45 to 65 who received an inactivated influenza vaccine. Sequenced here: PBMCs from blood, sampled approximately 13 days after vaccination. The rearrangement links TRBV4-1 to TRBJ2-5; D assignment may be TRBD1 or TRBD2 (5 bases each). CDR3 DNA: TGCGCCAGCAGCCTTGAGACCGGGACCCTCCAAGAGACCCAGTACTTC. Translation gives CASSLETGTLQETQYF.